This T cell receptor (beta chain) was found in a study of metastatic and nonmetastatic thyroid tumors. The wider study: Repertoires of blood and of tissue (tumor or nodule) from malignant and benign thyroid patients were compared.

Trimming pared 1 base from V and 1 base from J, leaving 5 bases between. The CDR3 runs 13 residues. Germline lookup yields CDR1 SGHRS and CDR2 YFSETQ. None of the patients had undergone any treatment ahead of thyroid surgery. TCRdb re-analyzed the PCR reads using MiXCR. The repertoire holds more than 40,000 clones, 15% to 20% seen once, with roughly 22% in the top ten. The sample consisted of blood. This clonotype was sampled from a female donor with papillary thyroid cancer or a benign thyroid nodule (not recorded which). Some clones in this sample may be carry-over from other donors' samples. The rearrangement links TRBV5-1 to TRBJ1-1; D not resolved. Here the CDR3 reads CASSLSRNTEAFF. The CDR3 bases are TGCGCCAGCAGCTTGTCGAGGAACACTGAAGCTTTCTTT.